Each of the 31 T cell receptor beta chains below was sequenced from the same sample in a study of T cells after posttransplantation cyclophosphamide. Libraries were prepared by immunoSEQ multiplex PCR; TCRdb keeps only in-frame clonotypes and omits some of them. This sample has fewer than 6,000 clones, with roughly 1.9% found just once. Busulfan-fludarabine conditioning, marrow transplant, and cyclophosphamide on days +3 and +4 were administered. The input for sequencing was PBMCs, taken 242 days after a stem cell transplant with posttransplant cyclophosphamide. The receptors shown here come from a young adult male patient who received an allogeneic stem cell transplant from a related donor, was CMV-positive, and had no GVHD. Some T cells here may be from the graft donor.

This clone appeared a few times. The chain joins TRBV15 to TRBJ2-1, with 8 bases aligning to TRBD2. The CDR3 extends over 14 amino acids. CDR1 is LNHNV and CDR2 is YYDKDF in the germline V gene (reference sequence). Trimming cost V 8 bases and J 8 bases; bases outside gene matches: 11. This CDR3 reads CATRQPGGVDEQFF. CDR3 coding DNA: TGTGCCACCCGGCAGCCCGGGGGGGTAGATGAGCAGTTCTTC.

The gene calls are TRBV7-2 and TRBJ2-1; 12 bases agree with TRBD2. The CDR3 runs to 15 residues. Trimming took 5 bases from V and 5 from J; bases not matched to a gene: 4. Germline assignment: CDR1 SGHTA and CDR2 FQGNSA. The DNA for the CDR3 is TGTGCCAGCAGCATCACTAGCGGGAGGAACAATGAGCAGTTCTTC. Translating gives CASSITSGRNNEQFF.

This clone was counted a few times. The rearrangement uses TRBV19 and TRBJ2-1; the match to TRBD1 covers 10 bases. Germline lookup yields CDR1 LNHDA and CDR2 SQIVND (reference sequence). J lost 8 bases, V lost 7 bases, and 8 bases had no gene match. CDR3 length: 14 amino acids. The CDR3 loop reads CASTPGQGYDEQFF. DNA for the CDR3: TGTGCCAGTACCCCGGGACAGGGGTATGATGAGCAGTTCTTC.

The J gene is TRBJ1-5, the V gene TRBV28, with D perhaps matching TRBD1 (6 bases). The V end was cut by 7 bases, the J end by 1 base, with 11 bases between. The CDR3 runs to 14 residues. Looked up from germline, CDR1 is MDHEN and CDR2 is SYDVKM. DNA for the CDR3: TGTGCCAGCACCGAACAGGGAAGCAATCAGCCCCAGCATTTT. Its protein product is CASTEQGSNQPQHF.

The sample holds a few counts of this clone. The chain links TRBV9 to TRBJ2-2; 12 bases agree with TRBD1. CDR3 size: 17 residues. V shed 0 bases and J 4 bases; nucleotides not matched to a gene: 4. Germline loops: CDR1 SGDLS, CDR2 YYNGEE. The CDR3 bases are TGTGCCAGCAGCGTAGCGGGACAGGGGGCAGGCACCGGGGAGCTGTTTTTT. Its protein is CASSVAGQGAGTGELFF.

This clone is deemed medium-sized (0.01 to 0.1%). The rearrangement uses TRBV4-1 and TRBJ2-7; D is unresolved. The V end was cut by 6 bases, the J end by 4 bases, with 10 bases between. The CDR3 has 12 amino acids. Germline V gives CDR1 MGHRA, CDR2 YSYEKL. The CDR3 loop reads CASSPDGYEQYF. The CDR3 nucleotides are TGCGCCAGCAGTCCCGACGGGTACGAGCAGTACTTC.

In its sample, this clone was seen a few times. The chain links TRBV7-2 to TRBJ2-5, with D tentatively TRBD2 (6 bases). The germline V gene encodes CDR1 SGHTA and CDR2 FQGNSA. The CDR3 has 15 amino acids. V lost 2 bases and J 2 bases, leaving 12 bases between the germline ends. In DNA, the CDR3 is TGTGCCAGCAGCTTAACCGGGACTTCACAAGAGACCCAGTACTTC. Residues: CASSLTGTSQETQYF.

This clone was counted between two and nine times. The V and J genes are TRBV28 and TRBJ1-1; D remains ambiguous. Germline CDR1 and CDR2: MDHEN and SYDVKM. Trimming left V 6 bases short and J 5 bases short, with 16 bases between. The CDR3 is 14 amino acids. CDR3 in DNA: TGTGCCAGCAGCCAATACGTACGAGGAACTGAAGCTTTCTTT. It encodes CASSQYVRGTEAFF.

The V and J genes are TRBV4-3 and TRBJ1-2; TRBD1 agrees at 9 bases. CDR1 and CDR2 (germline): LGHNA, YSLEER. The CDR3 consists of 15 residues. Germline trimming cut 4 bases from V and 4 bases from J; bases unmatched to any gene: 7. Here the CDR3 reads CASSRTGGISYGYTF. CDR3 sequence (DNA): TGCGCCAGCAGCCGCACAGGGGGCATATCCTATGGCTACACCTTC.

The rearrangement joins TRBV5-6 to TRBJ1-6; weak D call: TRBD1 (6 bases). The CDR3 loop spans 18 amino acids. Per germline, CDR1 SGHDT and CDR2 YYEEEE. V gave up 2 bases and J gave up 0 bases, with 15 bases separating them. CDR3 DNA: TGTGCCAGCAGCTTCAGGGACACCCCGAGCTCCTATAATTCACCCCTCCACTTT. As protein: CASSFRDTPSSYNSPLHF. Full variable domain (missing parts from reference TRBV5-6 and TRBJ1-6): DAGVTQSPTHLIKTRGQQVTLRCSPKSGHDTVSWYQQALGQGPQFIFQYYEEEERQRGNFPDRFSGHQFPNYSSELNVNALLLGDSALYLCASSFRDTPSSYNSPLHFGNGTRLTVT.

This clone was counted only a few times. The CDR3 nucleotides are TGTGCCACCCAGTGGACAGCAACTAATGAAAAACTGTTTTTT. It codes for CATQWTATNEKLFF. This chain links TRBV6-1 with TRBJ1-4; D is possibly TRBD1 (6 bases). Deletions cut 10 bases from V and 0 bases from J, with 12 bases between. CDR3 length: 14 residues. From germline, CDR1 is MNHNS and CDR2 SASEGT.

This clone was counted a few times. The gene calls are TRBV23-1 and TRBJ1-2; 7 positions agree with TRBD1. TRBV23-1 is recorded as an ORF, its role being uncertain. J gave up 7 bases and V 5 bases, and 7 bases lay outside the gene matches. This CDR3 is 13 amino acids long. For the CDR3, the DNA is TGCGCCAGCAGTTACCGCAGGGGGTTTGGCTACACCTTC. Encoded protein: CASSYRRGFGYTF.

Here the CDR3 reads CASSQDQRGYKNTGELFF. Here the CDR3 DNA reads TGTGCCAGCAGCCAAGATCAGCGGGGGTATAAGAACACCGGGGAGCTGTTTTTT. The rearrangement joins TRBV4-2 to TRBJ2-2, with 8 nucleotides matching TRBD2. This CDR3 is built from 18 residues. The germline V gene encodes CDR1 LGHNA and CDR2 YNFKEQ. V lost 0 bases, J lost 1 base, and 7 bases stayed unmatched.

This chain uses TRBV7-3 with TRBJ1-1; no definite D call. V lost 3 bases and J lost 2, with 19 bases in between. The germline V gene has CDR1 SGHTA and CDR2 FQGTGA. The CDR3 spans 17 residues. The CDR3 region is CASSFSVLSGENTEAFF. The CDR3 nucleotides read TGTGCCAGCAGCTTCTCCGTATTATCCGGGGAAAACACTGAAGCTTTCTTT.

The chain carries TRBV2 and TRBJ2-7; 8 nucleotides align to TRBD1. CDR1 is SNHLY, CDR2 FYNNEI, per germline. The CDR3 spans 14 residues. V shed 4 bases and J 2 bases; nucleotides not matched to a gene: 4. The CDR3 bases are TGTGCCAGCAGTGCGGGACAGGCCGCCTACGAGCAGTACTTC. Translating it yields CASSAGQAAYEQYF. The entire variable domain, with the rest obtained from reference TRBV2 and TRBJ2-7, is as follows: EPEVTQTPSHQVTQMGQEVILRCVPISNHLYFYWYRQILGQKVEFLVSFYNNEISEKSEIFDDQFSVERPDGSNFTLKIRSTKLEDSAMYFCASSAGQAAYEQYFGPGTRLTVT.

The sample holds a few counts of this clone. V gene TRBV7-8 combines with J gene TRBJ2-1; D is unresolved. The CDR3 extends over 14 amino acids. Germline loops: CDR1 SGHVS, CDR2 FQNEAQ. Trimming took off 2 bases at V and 4 bases at J, with 9 bases between the two ends. This chain's CDR3 is CASSLQARYNEQFF. CDR3 nucleotides: TGTGCCAGCAGCTTACAAGCGAGATACAATGAGCAGTTCTTC. Full variable domain (remainder filled in from reference TRBV7-8 and TRBJ2-1): GAGVSQSPRYKVAKRGQDVALRCDPISGHVSLFWYQQALGQGPEFLTYFQNEAQLDKSGLPSDRFFAERPEGSVSTLKIQRTQQEDSAVYLCASSLQARYNEQFFGPGTRLTVL.

This clone was seen a few times. This rearrangement joins TRBV5-1 to TRBJ1-1, with D possibly TRBD1 on 6 matching bases. This CDR3 comprises 14 residues. Germline V gene sequence: CDR1 SGHRS, CDR2 YFSETQ. V shed 2 bases and J shed 4 bases, with 12 bases lying between them. The CDR3 loop reads CASSLQGDGTEAFF. Written as DNA, the CDR3 is TGCGCCAGCAGCTTACAGGGTGACGGCACTGAAGCTTTCTTT.

This clone was found a few times. J is TRBJ1-2 and V is TRBV7-9; TRBD1 matches 10 bases. The CDR3 runs to 14 residues. Germline lookup yields CDR1 SEHNR and CDR2 FQNEAQ (reference sequence). Losses at the gene ends were 6 bases for V and 6 bases for J; bases not matched to a gene: 7. CDR3 coding DNA: TGTGCCAGCAGACCCCCGGGACAGGGGCATGGCTACACCTTC. It specifies CASRPPGQGHGYTF.

The rearrangement links TRBV29-1 to TRBJ1-5, with a tentative D call TRBD1 (6 bases). Deletions cut 5 bases from V and 1 base from J, with 12 bases between. The CDR3 totals 14 residues. Germline loops: CDR1 SQVTM, CDR2 ANQGSEA. In DNA, the CDR3 is TGCAGCGTTTGGGGGGGCGCGAGCAATCAGCCCCAGCATTTT. Encoded protein: CSVWGGASNQPQHF.

The chain uses TRBV4-3 and TRBJ2-1, with 15 bases lining up with TRBD2. Germline V gives CDR1 LGHNA, CDR2 YSLEER. The CDR3 contains 15 residues. The J segment lost 10 bases and the V segment lost 4 bases, leaving 5 bases of the junction unmatched. This CDR3 reads CASSRGTSGRNEQFF. The CDR3 DNA sequence: TGCGCCAGCAGCCGGGGGACTAGCGGGAGGAACGAGCAGTTCTTC.

The sample holds a few counts of this clone. The rearrangement joins TRBV15 to TRBJ2-7; D gene ambiguous. The CDR3 spans 16 residues. CDR1 and CDR2 (germline): LNHNV, YYDKDF (reference sequence). V shed 0 bases and J shed 0 bases, with 12 bases lying between them. The DNA for the CDR3 is TGTGCCACCAGCAGAGATTGGTACTCTATCTCCTACGAGCAGTACTTC. Amino acid sequence: CATSRDWYSISYEQYF.

This clone was seen more than once but under ten times. This chain connects TRBV6-1 to TRBJ1-2; the D is unclear. Germline values: CDR1 MNHNS, CDR2 SASEGT. Trimming pared 7 bases from V and 5 bases from J, leaving 11 bases between. The CDR3 runs to 12 residues. The CDR3 nucleotides are TGTGCCAGCACCGTCGACGGGTATGGCTACACCTTC. Translation: CASTVDGYGYTF.

The rearrangement links TRBV27 to TRBJ1-5; 9 bases map to TRBD1. The CDR3 covers 15 residues. Germline-derived CDR1 and CDR2 are MNHEY and SMNVEV (reference sequence). The ends lost 6 bases at V and 1 base at J; junction bases unmatched: 4. The CDR3 spells CASSLDRGSNQPQHF. The DNA for the CDR3 is TGTGCCAGCAGCCTGGACAGGGGAAGCAATCAGCCCCAGCATTTT.

This clone was picked up a small number of times. V gene TRBV5-1 combines with J gene TRBJ2-1, with 7 positions matching TRBD2. The CDR3 consists of 14 residues. The germline CDR1 and CDR2 sequences are SGHRS and YFSETQ. After removal of 0 bases from V and 6 bases from J, the junction contained 3 bases not matched to a gene. This CDR3 is CASSLAVAGNEQFF. The CDR3 DNA follows: TGCGCCAGCAGCTTGGCCGTAGCGGGCAATGAGCAGTTCTTC.

The chain links TRBV5-5 to TRBJ2-5; the match to TRBD1 covers 7 bases. Trimming cost V 1 base and J 1 base; bases outside gene matches: 7. Looked up from germline, CDR1 is SGHKS and CDR2 is YYEKEE (reference sequence). This CDR3 has 16 residues. This chain's CDR3 is CASSLYGQEIQETQYF. The CDR3 bases are TGTGCCAGCAGCTTGTACGGACAGGAGATCCAAGAGACCCAGTACTTC.

This clone was observed a handful of times. The chain recombines TRBV6-5 with TRBJ2-7, with 8 bases aligning to TRBD2. Germline V gene data show CDR1 as MNHEY and CDR2 as SVGAGI. The CDR3 sequence is 16 residues long. V trimming: 1 base; J trimming: 7 bases; junction bases outside the gene matches: 12. The CDR3 DNA reads TGTGCCAGCAGTTACTTGCGGGGCGGGAGGCTGCGGGAGCAGTACTTC. It codes for CASSYLRGGRLREQYF.

This clone qualifies as medium-sized (0.01 to 0.1%). The genes are TRBV7-2 and TRBJ2-7; D gene uncertain. This CDR3 region has 14 residues. V lost 1 base to trimming and J lost 0 bases, with 7 bases between them. Germline V gene data show CDR1 as SGHTA and CDR2 as FQGNSA. CDR3 bases: TGTGCCAGCAGCTTAGGTCTGTCCTCCTACGAGCAGTACTTC. Its protein is CASSLGLSSYEQYF.

The table lists this clone with a few counts. V usage is TRBV2 and J usage is TRBJ1-5; 8 bases fit TRBD1. Germline CDR1 SNHLY, CDR2 FYNNEI. The CDR3 totals 15 residues. The ends lost 4 bases at V and 4 bases at J; junction bases unmatched: 6. The CDR3 DNA follows: TGTGCCAGCAGTGGGGGACAGGCCTCAAATCAGCCCCAGCATTTT. It is translated as CASSGGQASNQPQHF.

The chain uses TRBV27 and TRBJ2-1; 12 nucleotides align to TRBD2. This CDR3 has 21 amino acids. After removal of 5 bases from V and 1 base from J, the junction contained 18 bases not matched to a gene. Germline V CDR1 and CDR2: MNHEY, SMNVEV (reference sequence). The CDR3 bases are TGTGCCAGCAGTCCATCTCTTCTAGCGGGAGGGCCTCTCGGGTCCTACAATGAGCAGTTCTTC. Its protein is CASSPSLLAGGPLGSYNEQFF.

This clone was detected only a few times. The chain carries TRBV5-4 and TRBJ1-6; tentative D call: TRBD1 (5 bases). Germline values: CDR1 SGHNT, CDR2 YYREEE (reference sequence). The CDR3 is 15 residues long. The germline V and J ends were trimmed by 3 bases and 9 bases, with 16 bases remaining between them. The CDR3 DNA reads as TGTGCCAGCAGCTCGGATCGGGGGGTCGGTTCACCCCTCCACTTT. It is translated as CASSSDRGVGSPLHF.

The rearrangement joins TRBV6-6 to TRBJ2-1, with 11 bases identical to TRBD2. The trim removed 4 bases at V and 8 bases at J, leaving 4 bases unmatched. Per the germline V gene, CDR1 is MNHNY and CDR2 is SVGAGI (reference sequence). This CDR3 spans 14 amino acids. CDR3 nucleotides: TGTGCCAGCAGTTTACTAGCGGGAGTTGATGAGCAGTTCTTC. This sequence encodes CASSLLAGVDEQFF.